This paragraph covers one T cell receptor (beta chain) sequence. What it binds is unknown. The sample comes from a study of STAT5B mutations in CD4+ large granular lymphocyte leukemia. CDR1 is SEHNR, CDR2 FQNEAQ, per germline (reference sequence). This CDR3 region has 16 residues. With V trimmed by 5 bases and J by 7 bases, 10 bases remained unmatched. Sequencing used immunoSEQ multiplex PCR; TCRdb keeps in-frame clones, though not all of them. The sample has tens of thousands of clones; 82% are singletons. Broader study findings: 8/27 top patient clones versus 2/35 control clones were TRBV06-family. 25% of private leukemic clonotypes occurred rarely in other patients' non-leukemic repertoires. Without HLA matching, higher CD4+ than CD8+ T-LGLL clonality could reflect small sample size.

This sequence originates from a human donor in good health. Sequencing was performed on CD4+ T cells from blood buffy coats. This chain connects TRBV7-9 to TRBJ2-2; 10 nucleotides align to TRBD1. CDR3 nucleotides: TGTGCCAGCAGCAACCCGACAGGGGGCTCGGTCGGGGAGCTGTTTTTT. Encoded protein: CASSNPTGGSVGELFF.